This T cell receptor beta chain derives from a study of CD8 T cells in Susac syndrome. About 0.45 to 1 ug RNA was reverse transcribed with random hexamers. TCRdb processed the immunoSEQ multiplex PCR reads anew with MiXCR; each CDR3 protein has one entry. The sample shows 150,000 to 160,000 distinct CDR3 sequences, around 95% of them seen only once. With 8 bases removed from V and 7 bases from J, the gap between germline ends came to 24 bases. Germline V gene lookup returns CDR1 SQVTM and CDR2 ANQGSEA. The length of the CDR3 is 15 residues. The sequence derives from a human donor with multiple sclerosis. The chain couples TRBV29-1 to TRBJ2-1, with D tentatively TRBD1 or TRBD2 (5 bases each). Sequenced material: CD8+ T cells from PBMCs. The CDR3 DNA is TGCAGCACTACCCACCGGGCCACATGGGGGAATGAGCAGTTCTTC. Translating gives CSTTHRATWGNEQFF.